The present T cell receptor beta chain was sequenced within a study of control samples from healthy donors and cancer patients. Generated by immunoSEQ multiplex PCR, the TCRdb table keeps only in-frame clones and is missing some. Of fewer than 90,000 clones listed, over 75% are singletons. V lost 1 base and J 7 bases, leaving 14 bases between the germline ends. The CDR3 covers 15 residues. Looked up from germline, CDR1 is SGHTA and CDR2 is FQGNSA. The clonotype was recovered from a man aged 50-59 years in good health. The sequenced sample was blood. The chain is built from TRBV7-2 and TRBJ1-5; no clear D gene. CDR3 amino acids: CASSLVVQVGQPQHF. As DNA, the CDR3 is TGTGCCAGCAGCTTAGTAGTACAAGTGGGGCAGCCCCAGCATTTT.